This T cell receptor (beta chain) was profiled in a study of OX40 agonist ivuxolimab in advanced cancers. The protocol was immunoSEQ multiplex PCR, while the TCRdb copy is restricted to in-frame clones and leaves out a portion. The sample lists 8,000 to 10,000 clones, about 90% occurring once. The length of the CDR3 is 14 residues. The V end lost 5 bases, the J end lost 4 bases, and 15 bases lay between the germline ends. CDR1 and CDR2 (germline): LNHDA, SQIVND (reference sequence). Material: CD4+ or CD8+ T cells sorted from blood, obtained in a trial of the OX40 agonist ivuxolimab. V usage is TRBV19 and J usage is TRBJ2-7; D assignment may be TRBD1 or TRBD2 (5 bases each). This TCR came from an adult with an advanced solid tumor such as melanoma, head and neck, liver or kidney cancer. CDR3 region: CASSPRDPYYEQYF. CDR3 DNA: TGTGCCAGTAGTCCCAGGGACCCTTATTACGAGCAGTACTTC.